This entry lists 6 T cell receptor beta chains sequenced from one sample in a study of molecular identifiers for immune sequencing clone quantification. TCRdb fed the PCR reads into MiXCR, producing one record per CDR3 protein. The sample shows roughly 320,000 distinct CDR3 sequences, about a fifth of them seen only once. The sequencing sample was made of naive CD8+ T cells from blood, with Jurkat cell RNA spiked in. Subset of the sample: FACS-sorted CD8+CD4-CCR7+CD45RA+ naive T cells. The receptors shown here come from a human donor in good health. Some libraries in this study had Jurkat cell RNA spiked in.

A note on this clonotype: This may come from a read error, since a much larger clone is one base off. The rearrangement links TRBV5-6 to TRBJ2-7; unclear D gene. Germline assignment: CDR1 SGHDT and CDR2 YYEEEE. V lost 4 bases to trimming and J lost 8 bases, with 19 bases between them. The CDR3 spans 14 residues. Written as DNA, the CDR3 is TGTGCCAGCAGCCGTAGAGCGACACGGGTCAAGCAGTACTTC. Its translation is CASSRRATRVKQYF.

The chain carries TRBV2 and TRBJ2-7, with D possibly matching TRBD1 (6 bases). The CDR3 is 14 residues long. The germline V gene encodes CDR1 SNHLY and CDR2 FYNNEI. V gave up 6 bases and J gave up 0 bases, with 12 bases separating them. The CDR3 here is CASRPGHHSYEQYF. CDR3 coding DNA: TGTGCCAGCAGACCGGGACACCACTCCTACGAGCAGTACTTC.

The gene calls are TRBV13 and TRBJ1-2; D is unclear. This CDR3 region has 14 residues. Germline-derived CDR1 and CDR2 are PRHDT and FYEKMQ (reference sequence). Between the trimmed V and J ends, which lost 5 bases and 3 bases, there was a span of 13 bases. The CDR3 region is CASSAAGSHYGYTF. The CDR3 DNA follows: TGTGCCAGCAGCGCGGCCGGGTCACACTATGGCTACACCTTC.

This clonotype was seen only a few times. The chain is built from TRBV29-1 and TRBJ2-1; D uncertain. This CDR3 comprises 10 residues. CDR1 SQVTM and CDR2 ANQGSEA come from the germline V gene. Trimming took 2 bases from V and 15 from J, leaving 11 bases between them. In DNA, the CDR3 is TGCAGCGTTGAAACCCCCCCTGGGTTCTTC. Residues: CSVETPPGFF.

This clonotype was counted ten times or more. This sequence joins TRBV21-1 and TRBJ2-7. TRBV21-1 is recorded as a pseudogene. This CDR3 has 13 amino acids. The CDR3 coding sequence is TGTGCCAGCAGCAAAGTTGGTCCCTACGAGCAGTACTTC. Translated, it gives CASSKVGPYEQYF.

The chain has TRBV6-5 and TRBJ2-3; D is perhaps TRBD1 (5 bases). CDR1 is MNHEY and CDR2 is SVGAGI in the germline V gene. The CDR3 has 16 residues. The V gene lost 4 bases and the J gene lost 2 bases, with 16 bases spanning the gap. CDR3 in amino acids: CASSSDKQLPTDTQYF. CDR3 nucleotides: TGTGCCAGCAGTTCGGACAAACAGCTCCCCACAGATACGCAGTATTTT.